Listed below are T cell receptor beta chains from one sample, sequenced in a study of blood T cell repertoires in COVID-19. Profiled with immunoSEQ multiplex PCR; TCRdb holds only in-frame clones, not every one. The table has about 400,000 clones, roughly 89% seen once. Source material: PBMCs or T cells enriched from blood (not recorded which). These receptors all come from a woman aged 25-40 years who had recovered from COVID-19. Each CDR3 is given with its conserved first and last residue. Fields, in order: V gene, D gene, J gene, CDR3 length, clone size, CDR3 DNA, CDR3 protein. A D gene is named only where the DNA matches it firmly. Clone size appears in some rows only: once, few, many, or a class for an expanded clone.

V: TRBV5-1; D: TRBD1; J: TRBJ1-3; length: 16; size: NA; DNA: TGCGCCAGCAGCATAACCGGGACAGGGTTTGGAAACACCATATATTTT; CDR3: CASSITGTGFGNTIYF
V: TRBV6-5; D: TRBD1; J: TRBJ1-1; length: 14; size: NA; DNA: TGTGCCAGCAGTTGGAACAGGGGGAACACTGAAGCTTTCTTT; CDR3: CASSWNRGNTEAFF
V: TRBV11-2; D: NA; J: TRBJ1-2; length: 14; size: few; DNA: TGTGCCAGCAGCTTCGGGGGTGTGAACTATGGCTACACCTTC; CDR3: CASSFGGVNYGYTF
V: TRBV5-1; D: NA; J: TRBJ1-1; length: 14; size: once; DNA: TGCGCCAGCAGCTTGCGGGCTACAGGGTCTGAAGCTTTCTTT; CDR3: CASSLRATGSEAFF
V: TRBV5-1; D: TRBD1; J: TRBJ1-2; length: 13; size: NA; DNA: TGCGCCAGCAGTGGACAGGAAAACTATGGCTACACCTTC; CDR3: CASSGQENYGYTF
V: TRBV2; D: TRBD1; J: TRBJ1-2; length: 14; size: once; DNA: TGTGCCAGCAGTGGCCCGGGACAGGGAGCGGGCTACACCTTC; CDR3: CASSGPGQGAGYTF
V: TRBV7-2; D: NA; J: TRBJ1-3; length: 13; size: NA; DNA: TGTGCCAGCAGTGACTACTCTGGAAACACCATATATTTT; CDR3: CASSDYSGNTIYF
V: TRBV19; D: NA; J: TRBJ1-3; length: 16; size: NA; DNA: TGTGCCAGTAGTACCCGTCGACAGTTCTCTGGAAACACCATATATTTT; CDR3: CASSTRRQFSGNTIYF
V: TRBV12-5; D: TRBD1; J: TRBJ1-1; length: 16; size: NA; DNA: TGTGCTAGTGGTTTCCCTCGGACAGGTTCGGTCACTGAAGCTTTCTTT; CDR3: CASGFPRTGSVTEAFF
V: TRBV30; D: TRBD1; J: TRBJ1-1; length: 12; size: NA; DNA: TGTGCCTCGGACAGGGATGCCACTGAAGCTTTCTTT; CDR3: CASDRDATEAFF
V: TRBV5-1; D: TRBD1; J: TRBJ2-5; length: 17; size: once; DNA: TGCGCCAGCCGAACTATACAGGGGCCCAGGTCCCAAGAGACCCAGTACTTC; CDR3: CASRTIQGPRSQETQYF
V: TRBV6-6; D: NA; J: TRBJ1-1; length: 13; size: NA; DNA: TGTGCCAGCAGTTTCCAGGGAAACACTGAAGCTTTCTTT; CDR3: CASSFQGNTEAFF
V: TRBV24-1; D: NA; J: TRBJ2-3; length: 16; size: NA; DNA: TGTGCCACCAGTGATCGGACCGCAGGGGTGGCAGATACGCAGTATTTT; CDR3: CATSDRTAGVADTQYF
V: TRBV7-3; D: TRBD1; J: TRBJ2-5; length: 14; size: NA; DNA: TGTGCCAGCAGTCCTACAGGGGGCACGGAGACCCAGTACTTC; CDR3: CASSPTGGTETQYF
V: TRBV5-1; D: NA; J: TRBJ2-1; length: 16; size: NA; DNA: TGCGCCAGCAGCTCAGAACCAAACGACAGCCACAATGAGCAGTTCTTC; CDR3: CASSSEPNDSHNEQFF
V: TRBV28; D: NA; J: TRBJ1-1; length: 13; size: NA; DNA: TGTGCCAGCAGAACAACAGGGTATACTGAAGCTTTCTTT; CDR3: CASRTTGYTEAFF
V: TRBV7-9; D: NA; J: TRBJ1-1; length: 13; size: NA; DNA: TGTGCCAGCAGCTTAGTCTTGAACACTGAAGCTTTCTTT; CDR3: CASSLVLNTEAFF
V: TRBV3-1/TRBV3-2; D: TRBD2; J: TRBJ2-7; length: 14; size: NA; DNA: TGTGCCAGCAGCCTAAGCGGGGGCTCCTACGAGCAGTACTTC; CDR3: CASSLSGGSYEQYF
V: TRBV30; D: NA; J: TRBJ2-7; length: 16; size: NA; DNA: TGTGCCTCTGACAGGCTAGCAACCCAAACACCTAAAGAGCAGTACTTC; CDR3: CASDRLATQTPKEQYF
V: TRBV5-1; D: TRBD1; J: TRBJ1-1; length: 15; size: NA; DNA: TGCGCCAGCACCCCCTGGACAGGGAAGAACACTGAAGCTTTCTTT; CDR3: CASTPWTGKNTEAFF
V: TRBV5-6; D: TRBD1; J: TRBJ2-2; length: 14; size: once; DNA: TGTGCCAGCAGCCCGGGACAGGGTACCGGGGAGCTGTTTTTT; CDR3: CASSPGQGTGELFF
V: TRBV7-8; D: TRBD1; J: TRBJ1-2; length: 17; size: NA; DNA: TGTGCCAGCAGACTCGTAGTCGGACAGGGAAGGGGCGATGGCTACACCTTC; CDR3: CASRLVVGQGRGDGYTF
V: TRBV4-2; D: TRBD1; J: TRBJ1-6; length: 16; size: NA; DNA: TGTGCCAGCAGCCCCCGTGAGGGGGCCTTTAATTCACCCCTCCACTTT; CDR3: CASSPREGAFNSPLHF
V: TRBV7-9; D: NA; J: TRBJ1-1; length: 15; size: NA; DNA: TGTGCCAGCAGCACGACGAGGGCCCTGAACACTGAAGCTTTCTTT; CDR3: CASSTTRALNTEAFF
V: TRBV20-1; D: TRBD2; J: TRBJ2-1; length: 16; size: NA; DNA: TGCAGTGCTAGTATCTCGGTTAGCGGGGGGGCAGATGAGCAGTTCTTC; CDR3: CSASISVSGGADEQFF
V: TRBV30; D: TRBD2; J: TRBJ2-1; length: 14; size: NA; DNA: TGTGCCTGGAGTAGCGGGAGCTCCTACAATGAGCAGTTCTTC; CDR3: CAWSSGSSYNEQFF
V: TRBV18; D: NA; J: TRBJ2-7; length: 18; size: NA; DNA: TGTGCCAGCTCGGAAGTCCCCGGAGCCGAAGACAGTACCTACGAGCAGTACTTC; CDR3: CASSEVPGAEDSTYEQYF
V: TRBV7-8; D: NA; J: TRBJ1-5; length: 14; size: NA; DNA: TGTGCCAGCAGCTTAGCGGCTGGGGCCCAGCCCCAGCATTTT; CDR3: CASSLAAGAQPQHF
V: TRBV5-1; D: NA; J: TRBJ2-1; length: 14; size: NA; DNA: TGCGCCAGCAGCTTGGTTTCTAGAGACAATGAGCAGTTCTTC; CDR3: CASSLVSRDNEQFF
V: TRBV5-3; D: TRBD1; J: TRBJ1-5; length: 16; size: NA; DNA: TGTGCCAGAAGCGCAAGACAGGGAAGTAGCAATCAGCCCCAGCATTTT; CDR3: CARSARQGSSNQPQHF
V: TRBV3-1/TRBV3-2; D: TRBD1; J: TRBJ1-5; length: 13; size: once; DNA: TGTGCCAGCAGCCGACAGGGTGTGGGGCCCCAGCATTTT; CDR3: CASSRQGVGPQHF
V: TRBV6-5; D: TRBD1; J: TRBJ1-5; length: 15; size: NA; DNA: TGTGCCAGCGACGGACAGGACTCCCCTAATCAGCCCCAGCATTTT; CDR3: CASDGQDSPNQPQHF
V: TRBV30; D: NA; J: TRBJ1-1; length: 17; size: NA; DNA: TGTGCCTGGAGCCTCGAGCGGGCGGGCATCTGGAACACTGAAGCTTTCTTT; CDR3: CAWSLERAGIWNTEAFF
V: TRBV6-5; D: NA; J: TRBJ1-1; length: 15; size: NA; DNA: TGTGCCAGCAGTCTTGTGGGGGCGAAGGTCACTGAAGCTTTCTTT; CDR3: CASSLVGAKVTEAFF
V: TRBV4-3; D: NA; J: TRBJ2-7; length: 14; size: few; DNA: TGCGCCAGCAGCCAGGAACGCTCAGGTCCCGAGCAGTACTTC; CDR3: CASSQERSGPEQYF
V: TRBV4-1; D: NA; J: TRBJ1-2; length: 15; size: NA; DNA: TGCGCCAGCAGCCAAGATCTGGGGCAGAACTATGGCTACACCTTC; CDR3: CASSQDLGQNYGYTF
V: TRBV4-2; D: TRBD1; J: TRBJ2-7; length: 16; size: NA; DNA: TGTGCCAGCAGCCAACCGGACAGGGATGAATCCTACGAGCAGTACTTC; CDR3: CASSQPDRDESYEQYF
V: TRBV5-1; D: TRBD1; J: TRBJ2-7; length: 14; size: NA; DNA: TGCGCCAGCAGACCGGGACAGGGGGCGCGAGAGCAGTACTTC; CDR3: CASRPGQGAREQYF
V: TRBV5-1; D: TRBD2; J: TRBJ2-7; length: 14; size: NA; DNA: TGCGCCAGCAGCTTGGCTTCTAGCGGGAACGAGCAGTACTTC; CDR3: CASSLASSGNEQYF
V: TRBV19; D: NA; J: TRBJ2-3; length: 15; size: NA; DNA: TGTGCCACTACCCCAGGGTTGGCTAGCACAGATACGCAGTATTTT; CDR3: CATTPGLASTDTQYF
V: TRBV18; D: NA; J: TRBJ2-1; length: 12; size: NA; DNA: TGTGCCAGCTCACCCCGGGAATCCGAGCAGTTCTTC; CDR3: CASSPRESEQFF
V: TRBV6-6; D: NA; J: TRBJ2-1; length: 15; size: NA; DNA: TGTGCCAGCAGTTCTCGGTGGGCCCCTTACAATGAGCAGTTCTTC; CDR3: CASSSRWAPYNEQFF
V: TRBV6-2/TRBV6-3; D: NA; J: TRBJ2-3; length: 13; size: NA; DNA: TGTGCCAGCAGTTCCCTAGTAAGAGATACGCAGTATTTT; CDR3: CASSSLVRDTQYF
V: TRBV5-4; D: NA; J: TRBJ2-7; length: 13; size: NA; DNA: TGTGCCAGCAAAAAGGACAGCTCCTACGAGCAGTACTTC; CDR3: CASKKDSSYEQYF
V: TRBV7-8; D: TRBD1; J: TRBJ2-7; length: 15; size: NA; DNA: TGTGCCAGCAGCAGATACCGGGACAGCGCCTACGAGCAGTACTTC; CDR3: CASSRYRDSAYEQYF
V: TRBV6-5; D: TRBD2; J: TRBJ2-1; length: 14; size: NA; DNA: TGTGCCAGCAGTACCGGGACTAGCGGGGGGTATGAGTTCTTC; CDR3: CASSTGTSGGYEFF
V: TRBV24-1; D: NA; J: TRBJ1-5; length: 12; size: NA; DNA: TGTGCCACCAGTGACCGGGGACAGCCCCAGCATTTT; CDR3: CATSDRGQPQHF
V: TRBV5-1; D: NA; J: TRBJ2-1; length: 16; size: NA; DNA: TGCGCCAGCAGCTTGAAGGGGACACTTACCTACAATGAGCAGTTCTTC; CDR3: CASSLKGTLTYNEQFF
V: TRBV7-3; D: TRBD1; J: TRBJ2-1; length: 15; size: NA; DNA: TGTGCCAGCAGCCCCCTAGGGGGCTTTATCAATGAGCAGTTCTTC; CDR3: CASSPLGGFINEQFF
V: TRBV11-2; D: NA; J: TRBJ2-5; length: 15; size: NA; DNA: TGTGCCAGCAGCTTAGCTGGCAGCGAACGAGAGACCCAGTACTTC; CDR3: CASSLAGSERETQYF